A selection of T cell receptor beta chains follows, all from one sample in a study of blood T cell repertoires in COVID-19. Sequenced by immunoSEQ multiplex PCR; TCRdb stores in-frame clones only, minus some. The sample carries some 100,000 clones, 70% to 90% recorded once. The sequencing input was peripheral blood. The receptor set was obtained from a woman aged 70-85 years with acute or convalescent COVID-19. The CDR3 runs from the conserved cysteine through the conserved F or W. Fields, in order: D gene, J gene, V gene, CDR3 length, CDR3 protein. The D gene is left open where the match is weak.

d_call: .; j_call: TRBJ2-1; v_call: TRBV19; cdr3_length: 17; cdr3_aa: CASSTNIPTVRYNEQFF
d_call: TRBD2; j_call: TRBJ2-5; v_call: TRBV6-2/TRBV6-3; cdr3_length: 15; cdr3_aa: CASSYSGLASETQYF
d_call: TRBD1; j_call: TRBJ2-2; v_call: TRBV28; cdr3_length: 20; cdr3_aa: CASRITPGTGGHRNTGELFF
d_call: .; j_call: TRBJ2-5; v_call: TRBV7-9; cdr3_length: 13; cdr3_aa: CASSGLVEETQYF
d_call: .; j_call: TRBJ2-2; v_call: TRBV24-1; cdr3_length: 14; cdr3_aa: CATSKGANTGELFF
d_call: TRBD2; j_call: TRBJ2-7; v_call: TRBV5-1; cdr3_length: 17; cdr3_aa: CASSWGLAGEPSYEQYF
d_call: .; j_call: TRBJ1-1; v_call: TRBV7-3; cdr3_length: 15; cdr3_aa: CASSLMSQGNTEAFF
d_call: TRBD1; j_call: TRBJ2-7; v_call: TRBV24-1; cdr3_length: 15; cdr3_aa: CATKVAGQGVDEQYF
d_call: TRBD1; j_call: TRBJ2-1; v_call: TRBV7-9; cdr3_length: 19; cdr3_aa: CASSPRTGASRGSYNEQFF
d_call: TRBD1; j_call: TRBJ2-1; v_call: TRBV6-5; cdr3_length: 15; cdr3_aa: CASEAGTGDNNEQFF
d_call: TRBD1; j_call: TRBJ1-2; v_call: TRBV30; cdr3_length: 15; cdr3_aa: CAWSVRGQGIFGYTF
d_call: TRBD1; j_call: TRBJ1-2; v_call: TRBV27; cdr3_length: 14; cdr3_aa: CASSWDRSGYGYTF
d_call: TRBD1; j_call: TRBJ2-7; v_call: TRBV5-4; cdr3_length: 12; cdr3_aa: CASRRDRDEQYF
d_call: TRBD1; j_call: TRBJ1-2; v_call: TRBV29-1; cdr3_length: 16; cdr3_aa: CSVESVPGTGGDGYTF
d_call: .; j_call: TRBJ1-3; v_call: TRBV19; cdr3_length: 16; cdr3_aa: CASRGFVENSGNTIYF
d_call: TRBD1; j_call: TRBJ2-5; v_call: TRBV3-1/TRBV3-2; cdr3_length: 16; cdr3_aa: CASSQGDRASGETQYF
d_call: TRBD1; j_call: TRBJ1-5; v_call: TRBV7-2; cdr3_length: 16; cdr3_aa: CASSSDRQGANQPQHF
d_call: .; j_call: TRBJ1-5; v_call: TRBV7-9; cdr3_length: 13; cdr3_aa: CASSPGSGQPQHF
d_call: .; j_call: TRBJ2-5; v_call: TRBV7-2; cdr3_length: 16; cdr3_aa: CASSLSGSLGQETQYF
d_call: .; j_call: TRBJ1-1; v_call: TRBV14; cdr3_length: 12; cdr3_aa: CASSLTGAEAFF
d_call: TRBD1; j_call: TRBJ2-3; v_call: TRBV24-1; cdr3_length: 16; cdr3_aa: CATSDKDRSGTDTQYF
d_call: .; j_call: TRBJ1-5; v_call: TRBV2; cdr3_length: 12; cdr3_aa: CASSPTDQPQHF
d_call: .; j_call: TRBJ2-5; v_call: TRBV4-1; cdr3_length: 12; cdr3_aa: CASSQGGETQYF
d_call: .; j_call: TRBJ1-4; v_call: TRBV28; cdr3_length: 15; cdr3_aa: CASSLQGGTNEKLFF
d_call: TRBD2; j_call: TRBJ2-5; v_call: TRBV29-1; cdr3_length: 17; cdr3_aa: CSVRTGTSGRKEETQYF
d_call: .; j_call: TRBJ1-3; v_call: TRBV18; cdr3_length: 14; cdr3_aa: CASSPPQAGNTIYF
d_call: TRBD1; j_call: TRBJ2-7; v_call: TRBV11-3; cdr3_length: 13; cdr3_aa: CASSPGQGYEQYF
d_call: .; j_call: TRBJ1-4; v_call: TRBV6-2/TRBV6-3; cdr3_length: 14; cdr3_aa: CASSPGWRSEKLFF
d_call: .; j_call: TRBJ1-2; v_call: TRBV5-1; cdr3_length: 13; cdr3_aa: CASSLEENYGYTF
d_call: TRBD1; j_call: TRBJ1-1; v_call: TRBV19; cdr3_length: 15; cdr3_aa: CASSIGETGVGEAFF
d_call: TRBD1; j_call: TRBJ2-7; v_call: TRBV27; cdr3_length: 15; cdr3_aa: CASSPVGTGVYEQYF
d_call: TRBD1; j_call: TRBJ2-5; v_call: TRBV15; cdr3_length: 16; cdr3_aa: CATSRLRAQGAETQYF
d_call: TRBD1; j_call: TRBJ1-2; v_call: TRBV28; cdr3_length: 16; cdr3_aa: CASSSGTGAPLRGYTF
d_call: .; j_call: TRBJ2-3; v_call: TRBV5-1; cdr3_length: 15; cdr3_aa: CASSVKTDLTDTQYF
d_call: .; j_call: TRBJ1-2; v_call: TRBV10-2; cdr3_length: 11; cdr3_aa: CASSQAYGYTF
d_call: TRBD1; j_call: TRBJ1-1; v_call: TRBV2; cdr3_length: 17; cdr3_aa: CASSEAARGREYTEAFF
d_call: .; j_call: TRBJ2-1; v_call: TRBV28; cdr3_length: 15; cdr3_aa: CASSLTGAGYNEQFF
d_call: TRBD1; j_call: TRBJ2-2; v_call: TRBV27; cdr3_length: 14; cdr3_aa: CASRFTGGTGELFF